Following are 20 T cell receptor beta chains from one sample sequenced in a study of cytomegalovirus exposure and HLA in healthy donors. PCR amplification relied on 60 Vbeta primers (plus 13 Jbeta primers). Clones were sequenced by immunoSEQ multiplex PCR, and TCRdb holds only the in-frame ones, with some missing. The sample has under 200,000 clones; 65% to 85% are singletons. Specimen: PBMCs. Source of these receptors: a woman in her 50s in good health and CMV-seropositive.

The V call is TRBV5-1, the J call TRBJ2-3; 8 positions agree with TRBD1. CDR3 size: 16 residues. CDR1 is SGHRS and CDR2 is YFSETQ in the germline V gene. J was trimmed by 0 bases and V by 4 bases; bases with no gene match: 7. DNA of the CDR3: TGCGCCAGCAGCCTGGAAGGGACAGGAAGCACAGATACGCAGTATTTT. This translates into CASSLEGTGSTDTQYF.

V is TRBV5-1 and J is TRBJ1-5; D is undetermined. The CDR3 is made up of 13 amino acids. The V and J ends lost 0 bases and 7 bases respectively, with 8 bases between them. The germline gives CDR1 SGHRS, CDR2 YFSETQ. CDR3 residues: CASSLGAGQPQHF. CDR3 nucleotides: TGCGCCAGCAGCTTGGGGGCGGGACAGCCCCAGCATTTT.

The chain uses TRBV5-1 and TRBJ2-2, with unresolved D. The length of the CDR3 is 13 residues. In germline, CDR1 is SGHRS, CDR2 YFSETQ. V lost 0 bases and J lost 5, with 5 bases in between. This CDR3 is CASSLVPTGELFF. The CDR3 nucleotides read TGCGCCAGCAGCTTGGTTCCAACCGGGGAGCTGTTTTTT.

The DNA for the CDR3 is TGTGCCAGCAGCCCATCTACTCAATCCTACGAGCAGTACTTC. This encodes CASSPSTQSYEQYF. V is TRBV11-3 and J is TRBJ2-7; no firm D call. Trimming shortened V by 5 bases and J by 1 base, and 12 bases separated the two germline ends. The CDR3 extends over 14 amino acids. From germline, CDR1 is SGHNT and CDR2 YENEEA.

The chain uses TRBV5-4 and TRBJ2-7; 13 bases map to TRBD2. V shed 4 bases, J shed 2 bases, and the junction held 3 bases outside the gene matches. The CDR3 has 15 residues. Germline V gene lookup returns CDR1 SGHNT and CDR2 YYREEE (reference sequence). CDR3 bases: TGTGCCAGCAGCCGCGGGACTAGCGGGACCTACGAGCAGTACTTC. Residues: CASSRGTSGTYEQYF.

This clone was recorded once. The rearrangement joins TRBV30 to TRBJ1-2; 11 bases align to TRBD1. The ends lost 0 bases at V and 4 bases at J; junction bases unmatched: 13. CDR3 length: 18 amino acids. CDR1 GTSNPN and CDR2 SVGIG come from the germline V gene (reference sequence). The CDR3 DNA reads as TGTGCCTGGAGTGTACTAATGGACAGGGGGCATGGTAGCTATGGCTACACCTTC. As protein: CAWSVLMDRGHGSYGYTF.

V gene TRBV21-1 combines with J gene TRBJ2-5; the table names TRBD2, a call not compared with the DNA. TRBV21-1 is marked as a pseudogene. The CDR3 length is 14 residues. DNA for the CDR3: TGTGCCAGCAGCCGGAGGCCACATCAAGAGACCCAGTACTTC. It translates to CASSRRPHQETQYF.

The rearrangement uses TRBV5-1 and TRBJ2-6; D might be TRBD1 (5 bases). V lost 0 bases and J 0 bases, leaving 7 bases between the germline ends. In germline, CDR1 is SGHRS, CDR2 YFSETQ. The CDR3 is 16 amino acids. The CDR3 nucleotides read TGCGCCAGCAGCTTGGGACAGAGCTCTGGGGCCAACGTCCTGACTTTC. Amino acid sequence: CASSLGQSSGANVLTF.

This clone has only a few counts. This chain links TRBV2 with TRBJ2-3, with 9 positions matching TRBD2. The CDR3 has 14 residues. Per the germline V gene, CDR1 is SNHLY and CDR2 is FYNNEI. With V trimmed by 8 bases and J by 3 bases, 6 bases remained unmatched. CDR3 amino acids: CASRSTSGTDTQYF. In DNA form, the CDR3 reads TGTGCCAGCCGCTCAACTAGCGGGACAGATACGCAGTATTTT.

CDR3 in amino acids: CASSPQTSGIYNEQFF. The CDR3 nucleotides are TGTGCCAGCAGCCCACAGACTAGCGGGATCTACAATGAGCAGTTCTTC. This sequence joins TRBV9 and TRBJ2-1; 11 nucleotides agree with TRBD2. The CDR3 loop spans 16 amino acids. Germline CDR1 SGDLS, CDR2 YYNGEE. Trimming removed 4 bases from V and 3 bases from J; junction bases left unmatched: 6.

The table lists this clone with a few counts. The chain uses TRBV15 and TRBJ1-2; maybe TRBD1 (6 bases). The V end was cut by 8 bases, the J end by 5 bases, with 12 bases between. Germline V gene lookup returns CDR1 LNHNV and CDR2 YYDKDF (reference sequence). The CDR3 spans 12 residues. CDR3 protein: CATARDTYGYTF. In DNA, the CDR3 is TGTGCCACCGCCCGGGACACTTATGGCTACACCTTC. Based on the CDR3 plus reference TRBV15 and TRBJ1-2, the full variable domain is DAMVIQNPRYQVTQFGKPVTLSCSQTLNHNVMYWYQQKSSQAPKLLFHYYDKDFNNEADTPDNFQSRRPNTSFCFLDIRSPGLGDTAMYLCATARDTYGYTFGSGTRLTVV.

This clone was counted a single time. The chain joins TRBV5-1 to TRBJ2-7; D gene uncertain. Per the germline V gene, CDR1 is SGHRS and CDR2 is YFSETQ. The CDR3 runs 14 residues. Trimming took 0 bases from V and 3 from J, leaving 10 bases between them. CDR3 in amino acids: CASSLDRVVYEQYF. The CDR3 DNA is TGCGCCAGCAGCTTGGACCGGGTTGTCTACGAGCAGTACTTC.

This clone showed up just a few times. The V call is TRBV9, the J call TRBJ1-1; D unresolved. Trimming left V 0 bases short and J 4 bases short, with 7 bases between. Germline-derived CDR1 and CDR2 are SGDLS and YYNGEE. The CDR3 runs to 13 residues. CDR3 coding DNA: TGTGCCAGCAGCGTAGGGGCTGGCACTGAAGCTTTCTTT. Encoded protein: CASSVGAGTEAFF. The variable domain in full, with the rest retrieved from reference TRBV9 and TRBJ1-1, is DSGVTQTPKHLITATGQRVTLRCSPRSGDLSVYWYQQSLDQGLQFLIQYYNGEERAKGNILERFSAQQFPDLHSELNLSSLELGDSALYFCASSVGAGTEAFFGQGTRLTVV.

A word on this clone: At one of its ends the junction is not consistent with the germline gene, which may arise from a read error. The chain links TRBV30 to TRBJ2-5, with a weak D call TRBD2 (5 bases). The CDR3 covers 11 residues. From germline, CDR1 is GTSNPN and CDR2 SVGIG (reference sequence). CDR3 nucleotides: TGTGCCTGGGGGGATGAGCGGCGTCAGAACTTC. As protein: CAWGDERRQNF.

The CDR3 reads CASSQIAGGLQETQYF. The CDR3 nucleotides read TGCGCCAGCAGCCAAATAGCGGGAGGGTTACAAGAGACCCAGTACTTC. The rearrangement joins TRBV4-3 to TRBJ2-5, with 11 nucleotides matching TRBD2. Germline V gene data show CDR1 as LGHNA and CDR2 as YSLEER. The J segment lost 2 bases and the V segment lost 2 bases, leaving 4 bases of the junction unmatched. The CDR3 covers 16 residues.

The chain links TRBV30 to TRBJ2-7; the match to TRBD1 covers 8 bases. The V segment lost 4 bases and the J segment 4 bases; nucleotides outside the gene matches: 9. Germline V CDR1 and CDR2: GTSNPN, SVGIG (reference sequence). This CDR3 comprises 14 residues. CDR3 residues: CAWTAGGLGYEQYF. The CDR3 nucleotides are TGTGCCTGGACGGCAGGGGGCCTTGGGTACGAGCAGTACTTC.

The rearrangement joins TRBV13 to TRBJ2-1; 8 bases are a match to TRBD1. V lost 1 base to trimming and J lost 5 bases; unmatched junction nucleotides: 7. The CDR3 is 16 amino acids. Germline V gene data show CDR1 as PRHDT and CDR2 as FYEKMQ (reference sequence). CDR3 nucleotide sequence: TGTGCCAGCAGCTTAGCGGGGACAGGTCGCAACAATGAGCAGTTCTTC. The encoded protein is CASSLAGTGRNNEQFF. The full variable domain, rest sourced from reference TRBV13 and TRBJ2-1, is AAGVIQSPRHLIKEKRETATLKCYPIPRHDTVYWYQQGPGQDPQFLISFYEKMQSDKGSIPDRFSAQQFSDYHSELNMSSLELGDSALYFCASSLAGTGRNNEQFFGPGTRLTVL.

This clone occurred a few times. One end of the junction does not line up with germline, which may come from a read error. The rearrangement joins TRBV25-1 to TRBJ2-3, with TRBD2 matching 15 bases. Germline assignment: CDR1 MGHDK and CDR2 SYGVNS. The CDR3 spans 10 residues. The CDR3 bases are TGTGCCAGCCGGACTAGCGGGGGGGGGTTT. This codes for CASRTSGGGF. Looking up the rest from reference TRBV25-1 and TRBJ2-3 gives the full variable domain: EADIYQTPRYLVIGTGKKITLECSQTMGHDKMYWYQQDPGMELHLIHYSYGVNSTEKGDLSSESTVSRIRTEHFPLTLESARPSHTSQYLCASRTSGGGFGPGTRLTVL.

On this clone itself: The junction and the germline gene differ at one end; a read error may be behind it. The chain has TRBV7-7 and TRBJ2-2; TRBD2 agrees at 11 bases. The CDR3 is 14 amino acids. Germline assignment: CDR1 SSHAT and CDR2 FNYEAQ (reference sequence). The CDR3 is CASKLAGDTGELFF. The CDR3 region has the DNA TGTGCTAGCAAACTAGCGGGAGACACCGGGGAGCTGTTTTTT.

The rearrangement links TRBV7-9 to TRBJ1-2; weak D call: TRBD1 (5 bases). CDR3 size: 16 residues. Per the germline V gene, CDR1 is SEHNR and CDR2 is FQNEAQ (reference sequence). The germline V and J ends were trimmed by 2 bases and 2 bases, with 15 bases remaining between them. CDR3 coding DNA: TGTGCCAGCAGCTTACCGGCCGACAGCTCCAACTATGGCTACACCTTC. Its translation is CASSLPADSSNYGYTF.